This T cell receptor beta chain originates from a study of post-analysis software for immune sequencing data (dated by TCRdb to the mid-2010s). In terms of the full investigation: The recorded disease courses included relapsing-remitting, secondary progressive and progressive-relapsing multiple sclerosis, and some patients had no subtype annotation. The patient repertoires were set against about 12 previously published healthy control repertoires from donors whose ages ranged from 6 to 25 years. A subset of samples was prepared in parallel using single-end sample barcoding, then pooled and co-amplified after Illumina adapter ligation.

To demonstrate the VDJtools post-analysis software, the study profiled TCR beta repertoires from the peripheral blood of 10 to 15 young patients with multiple sclerosis. The patients with multiple sclerosis were children and adolescents between roughly 6 and 16 years of age. The investigation overall reported the following: Strong co-clustering of samples prepared in the same batch was shown by direct clustering with F measure, prompting a batch-effect correction. The control group was slightly older than the multiple sclerosis patient group. Compared with controls, multiple sclerosis patients had significantly lower normalized Chao1 diversity, a finding suggesting substantial peripheral T-cell clonal expansion. Significantly higher frequencies in patients than in controls were found for roughly five TRBV segments, including TRBV5-6, TRBV5-1 and TRBV20-1.

V and J lose 3 bases and 5 bases, and a span of 12 bases separates them. Taken from cysteine to phenylalanine, the CDR3 has 14 residues. Here the CDR3 DNA is all that survives: 42 bases in frame from base 1. Taken from the germline V gene (reference sequence), the CDR1 and CDR2 loops are SGHKS and YYEKEE. This clonotype was seen many times. Its antigen is still unknown. Per-base qualities were not stored, and no clone one base away is much larger. The library was produced with PCR. TCRdb lists the instrument as Illumina HiSeq 2500. To reduce PCR and sequencing biases, unique molecular identifiers were built into the TCR beta cDNA libraries. About 500,000 cDNA molecules were obtained for every 1 to 10 million input T cells, so each molecule roughly corresponded to one T cell. The same protocol used for the earlier healthy control dataset was applied to prepare and sequence the patient libraries. Within a given batch, samples were prepared together, multiplexed and sequenced on the same HiSeq lane. The study's processing was this. Raw barcoded reads were processed with MIGEC, discarding single-read molecular identifier groups before consensus assembly and CDR3 extraction. Clonotype tables were post-analysed with VDJtools, normalizing diversity by down-sampling all datasets to the smallest sample size. Repertoire overlap clustering matched CDR3 amino acid but not nucleotide sequences to correct batch-related cross-sample contamination. TCRdb applied fastp at Q25 and MiXCR to the public reads, then kept only in-frame beta chains. Identical CDR3 proteins give one entry, which carries the most common genes and DNA. For this entry, the V and J calls and clone size follow TCRdb and not the study's own pipeline. Across this sample there are about 800,000 distinct CDR3 sequences, with just under 30% seen only once. The ten largest account for more than 0.55% of the sample.

The chain employs TRBV5-5 and TRBJ2-1; the D gene cannot be resolved reliably. Sequences were obtained from blood. The sequence came from a girl aged 5-17 years with multiple sclerosis. The DNA sequence reads TGTGCCAGCAGCTCGCTTAGAGCGAACAATGAGCAGTTCTTC. Its protein is CASSSLRANNEQFF.